This T cell receptor (beta chain) derives from a study of coeliac disease (dated by TCRdb to between 2022 and 2023). For context, the study as a whole: High-resolution HLA typing was unavailable, so biased TRBV7-2 usage was queried as a proof of principle. The study applied next-generation sequencing of rearranged TRB and TRG CDR3 regions to small intestinal lymphocyte fractions from coeliac and non-coeliac patients. Of the 30 or so patients in the full study, approximately 22 had coeliac disease confirmed by serology and 8 were controls with non-small intestinal disorders. The study was aimed at characterising TR repertoires of small intestinal T cells in active, refractory type I and gluten-free-diet-treated coeliac disease. Samples from about 28 subjects were successfully TRB sequenced, and these included about 22 paired samples of bulk unsorted intraepithelial and lamina propria cells.

Counted from cysteine to phenylalanine, this CDR3 has 15 amino acids. Only the CDR3 DNA is retained, 45 bases long and in frame from the first base. Unmatched junction bases come to 9, with V trimmed by 3 bases and J by 8 bases. From a lookup of the germline V gene, CDR1 and CDR2 are SGHVS and FQNEAQ. Cells were frozen in aliquots of a few hundred thousand in DMSO/FBS in liquid nitrogen, and a single aliquot from each fraction was used for sequencing. Endoscopy and small intestinal biopsy were performed in all 30 patients in the study. Lamina propria cells were released by collagenase digestion of the biopsy tissue remaining after intraepithelial cell isolation. The Qiagen DNeasy blood extraction kit was used to extract genomic DNA from the frozen unsorted cell fractions. Library preparation used the immunoSEQ multiplex PCR assay. The TR loci underwent multiplexed PCR amplification, with J gene segments targeted by reverse primers and V gene segments targeted by forward primers. The Illumina HiSeq System was used to sequence the amplified CDR3 regions. The authors processed their data as follows. Closely related reads were merged by a nearest-neighbour algorithm to remove PCR and sequencing errors and to collapse the data into unique sequences. Repertoires were summarised in terms of clonality and T cell density, with T cell density defined as TR molecules per amount of genomic DNA input. Public TRs were defined as CDR3 amino acid sequences in at least 80% of unsorted samples, then tested for differential abundance between coeliac and control samples. Every lamina propria sample was searched for matches to a list of some 220 published gliadin-specific TRB sequences. Disease-group differences in clonality and density were tested with Kruskal-Wallis tests followed by Dunn post-tests. The immuneACCESS repertoire file appears here via TCRdb, limited to in-frame rearrangements. These files lack a portion of the clones; in checked studies, under half of the deficit traces to unresolved V genes, and the cause of the others is not known. Clonal size and the V and J genes are those of that table, whereas D and trimming came from the DNA. The sample table lists 4,000 to 4,500 clones, roughly 64% of them with a count of one. Of the sample, approximately 20% falls within the top ten clones.

Points on this clone: Its recognized antigen is unknown. Base quality data are lacking; no much larger clone is found one base away.

The paper's findings and limits, for the study overall: For the most part, TRB repertoires were private, with most amino acid sequences found in only one sample, and V-gene usage showed no significant difference across disease groups. Published gliadin-specific TRB sequences appeared in 9 of 18 coeliac lamina propria samples but only 1 of 6 controls. The authors considered the approach unsuitable for unbiased detection of gliadin-specific T cells, which are scarce and rarely shared between patients. TRB and TRG repertoires of active coeliac intraepithelial and lamina propria samples showed lower clonality than controls, suggesting recruitment of diverse T cells. Separating intraepithelial cells from lamina propria cells did not give high-purity fractions, so cross-contamination between the two compartments may have occurred.

The V and J segments used are TRBV7-8 and TRBJ2-1, with TRBD2 identical over 8 junction bases. The sequence came from a woman aged 25 to 39 without celiac disease. The sequenced material came from lymphocytes from the gut lamina propria. Read against the paper, the sample's cell subset or site label means: lamina propria cell (LPC) fraction of small intestinal biopsy. CDR3 protein: CASSLTGGLADEQFF. The nucleotide sequence is given as TGTGCCAGCAGCTTGACGGGGGGGCTAGCCGATGAGCAGTTCTTC.